Listed below are T cell receptor beta chains from one sample, sequenced in a study of blood T cell repertoires in COVID-19. Here immunoSEQ multiplex PCR was the method, and the copy in TCRdb shows in-frame clones only, minus some. The sample has roughly 110,000 clones, over 60% seen once. The sequenced material came from peripheral blood. These receptors came from an elderly man with COVID-19, enrolled during active disease. The CDR3 runs from the conserved cysteine through the conserved F or W. Each record gives: D gene, V gene, J gene, clone size, CDR3 protein, CDR3 DNA. The D gene is left open where the match is weak. Expanded clones get a size class; other rows say once, few or many, or leave the size out.

D gene: .
V gene: TRBV10-1
J gene: TRBJ2-1
clone size: .
CDR3 protein: CASSERRGLGQFF
CDR3 DNA: TGCGCCAGCAGTGAACGCAGGGGATTGGGGCAGTTCTTC

D gene: .
V gene: TRBV30
J gene: TRBJ2-7
clone size: .
CDR3 protein: CAWSVRGRGDEQYF
CDR3 DNA: TGTGCCTGGAGTGTAAGGGGGAGGGGCGACGAGCAGTACTTC

D gene: .
V gene: TRBV5-1
J gene: TRBJ2-7
clone size: few
CDR3 protein: CASSFSGLSYEQYF
CDR3 DNA: TGCGCCAGCAGCTTCTCGGGACTCTCCTACGAGCAGTACTTC

D gene: TRBD1
V gene: TRBV29-1
J gene: TRBJ2-5
clone size: .
CDR3 protein: CSVDVPWTGVRETQYF
CDR3 DNA: TGCAGCGTTGATGTCCCGTGGACAGGGGTCAGAGAGACCCAGTACTTC

D gene: .
V gene: TRBV28
J gene: TRBJ1-5
clone size: .
CDR3 protein: CATSRAVRLSQHF
CDR3 DNA: TGTGCCACCAGCAGGGCAGTGCGTTTGTCCCAGCATTTT

D gene: .
V gene: TRBV6-6
J gene: TRBJ1-6
clone size: .
CDR3 protein: CASSYSGRNSPLHF
CDR3 DNA: TGTGCCAGCAGTTACTCAGGGAGAAATTCACCCCTCCACTTT

D gene: .
V gene: TRBV5-1
J gene: TRBJ1-5
clone size: .
CDR3 protein: CASSLDGTGIQPQHF
CDR3 DNA: TGCGCCAGCAGCTTGGACGGGACTGGGATTCAGCCCCAGCATTTT

D gene: .
V gene: TRBV19
J gene: TRBJ2-2
clone size: .
CDR3 protein: CASSILGTAGELFF
CDR3 DNA: TGTGCCAGTAGTATTTTGGGCACTGCCGGGGAGCTGTTTTTT

D gene: .
V gene: TRBV6-5
J gene: TRBJ1-4
clone size: .
CDR3 protein: CASGRRVNEKLFF
CDR3 DNA: TGTGCCAGCGGACGGCGGGTTAATGAAAAACTGTTTTTT

D gene: .
V gene: TRBV4-1
J gene: TRBJ2-7
clone size: .
CDR3 protein: CASSQIAESSYEQYF
CDR3 DNA: TGCGCCAGCAGCCAGATAGCGGAGAGCTCCTACGAGCAGTACTTC

D gene: .
V gene: TRBV10-2
J gene: TRBJ2-5
clone size: .
CDR3 protein: CASSFQNQETQYF
CDR3 DNA: TGCGCCAGCAGTTTCCAAAACCAAGAGACCCAGTACTTC

D gene: .
V gene: TRBV12-3/TRBV12-4
J gene: TRBJ2-5
clone size: .
CDR3 protein: CASSLQVQETQYF
CDR3 DNA: TGTGCCAGCAGTCTCCAGGTACAGGAGACCCAGTACTTC

D gene: TRBD2
V gene: TRBV7-3
J gene: TRBJ2-3
clone size: .
CDR3 protein: CASSLLLASTDTQYF
CDR3 DNA: TGTGCCAGCAGCTTATTACTAGCGAGCACAGATACGCAGTATTTT

D gene: .
V gene: TRBV10-3
J gene: TRBJ2-7
clone size: .
CDR3 protein: CAISEGLDYYEQYF
CDR3 DNA: TGTGCCATCAGTGAAGGACTCGACTACTACGAGCAGTACTTC

D gene: TRBD1
V gene: TRBV30
J gene: TRBJ1-5
clone size: .
CDR3 protein: CAWSGSGTGTHSNQPQHF
CDR3 DNA: TGTGCCTGGAGTGGCTCCGGGACAGGGACTCATAGCAATCAGCCCCAGCATTTT

D gene: TRBD2
V gene: TRBV5-1
J gene: TRBJ2-5
clone size: .
CDR3 protein: CASSRTGGSRETQYF
CDR3 DNA: TGCGCCAGCAGCCGGACGGGGGGTTCTCGAGAGACCCAGTACTTC